This T cell receptor (beta chain) originates from a study of regulatory T cells in long-lasting Graves disease. Points on this clonotype: Its antigen is unknown.

Library construction for TCR beta used iRepertoire HTBI primers and Arm-PCR of CDR3 regions. Source study methods: Around 59 TRBV and approximately 13 TRBJ segments were identified across samples. Each CDR3 protein is one row after TCRdb ran MiXCR on the multiplex PCR reads. None of the V and J calls come from the authors' own analysis; TCRdb made them. The sample has fewer than 650,000 distinct CDR3 sequences, roughly a sixth seen once. Described time point: newly diagnosed GD, antithyroid drugs for less than 3 months. Researchers made the TCR library from RNA that was extracted from PBMCs. The germline V gene encodes CDR1 MNHNS and CDR2 SASEGT. The CDR3 sequence is 15 residues long. The germline V and J ends were trimmed by 6 bases and 11 bases, with 24 bases remaining between them. Study-level results: Persistent patients had more shared public clonotypes (under 3,000) than new patients (approximately 920). Reduced TCR diversity was observed in persistent Graves' patients versus newly diagnosed patients.

These data also featured in a second study, about T cells in Graves' hyperthyroidism and ophthalmopathy. That report adds: Graves' hyperthyroidism was deemed stable given no ophthalmopathy progression within 18 months.

The TCR comes from a man in his late teens or twenties with Graves disease. Here the sequenced sample was peripheral blood mononuclear cells (PBMCs), taken at new diagnosis, from a patient treated with antithyroid drugs. This rearrangement joins TRBV6-1 to TRBJ2-3; tentatively, D is TRBD1 or TRBD2 (5 bases each). CDR3 loop: CASRITGTDSYRQYF. CDR3 coding DNA: TGTGCCAGCAGAATAACCGGGACGGATTCCTATAGGCAGTATTTT.